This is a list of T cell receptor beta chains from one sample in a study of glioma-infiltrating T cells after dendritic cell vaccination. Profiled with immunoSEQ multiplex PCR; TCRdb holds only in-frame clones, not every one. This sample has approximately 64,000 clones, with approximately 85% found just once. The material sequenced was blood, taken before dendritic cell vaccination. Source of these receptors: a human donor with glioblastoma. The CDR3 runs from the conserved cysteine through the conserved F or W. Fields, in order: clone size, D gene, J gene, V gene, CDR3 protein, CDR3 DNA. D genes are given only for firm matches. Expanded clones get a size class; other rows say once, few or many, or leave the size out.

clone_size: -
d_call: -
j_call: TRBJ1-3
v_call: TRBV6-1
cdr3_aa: CASSEAPRVVNGNTIYF
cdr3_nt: TGTGCCAGCAGTGAAGCGCCGCGGGTAGTAAATGGAAACACCATATATTTT

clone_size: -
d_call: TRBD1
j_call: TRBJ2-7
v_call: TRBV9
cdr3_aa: CASSVGTGGEQYF
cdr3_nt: TGTGCCAGCAGCGTAGGGACAGGGGGCGAGCAGTACTTC

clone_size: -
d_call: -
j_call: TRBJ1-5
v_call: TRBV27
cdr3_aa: CASSLPGSNQPQHF
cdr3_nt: TGTGCCAGCAGTTTACCAGGGAGCAATCAGCCCCAGCATTTT

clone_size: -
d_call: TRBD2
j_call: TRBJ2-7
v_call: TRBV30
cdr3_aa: CAWSQGEGLQYF
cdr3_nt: TGTGCCTGGAGTCAAGGGGAGGGGTTACAGTACTTC

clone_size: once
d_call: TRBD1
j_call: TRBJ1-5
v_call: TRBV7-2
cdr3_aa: CASSFRLGTGISNQPQHF
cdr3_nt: TGTGCCAGCAGCTTCCGGCTAGGGACAGGGATTAGCAATCAGCCCCAGCATTTT

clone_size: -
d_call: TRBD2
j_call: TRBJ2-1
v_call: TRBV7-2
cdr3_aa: CASSPPTSEVQFF
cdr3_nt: TGTGCCAGCAGCCCTCCAACTAGCGAAGTTCAGTTCTTC

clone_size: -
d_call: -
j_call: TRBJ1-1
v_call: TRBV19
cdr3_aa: CASSGTGVGTEAFF
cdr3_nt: TGTGCCAGTAGCGGCACAGGAGTGGGCACTGAAGCTTTCTTT

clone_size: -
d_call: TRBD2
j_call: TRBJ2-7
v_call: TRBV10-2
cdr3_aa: CASSESRGGRYEQYF
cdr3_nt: TGCGCCAGCAGTGAGTCGCGGGGGGGCAGGTACGAGCAGTACTTC

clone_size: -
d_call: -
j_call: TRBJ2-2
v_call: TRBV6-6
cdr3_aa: CASRKEGANTGELFF
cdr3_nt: TGTGCCAGCAGGAAGGAGGGAGCGAACACCGGGGAGCTGTTTTTT

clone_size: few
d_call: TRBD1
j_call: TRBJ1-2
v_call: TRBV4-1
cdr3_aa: CASSRPGQNYGYTF
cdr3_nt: TGCGCCAGCAGCCGACCGGGACAGAACTATGGCTACACCTTC

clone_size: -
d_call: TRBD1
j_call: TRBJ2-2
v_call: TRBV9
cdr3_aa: CASSVGQGPTGELFF
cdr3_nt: TGTGCCAGCAGCGTGGGACAGGGTCCCACCGGGGAGCTGTTTTTT

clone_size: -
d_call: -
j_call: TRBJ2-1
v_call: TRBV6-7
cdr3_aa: CASSSRNEQFF
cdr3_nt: TGTGCCAGCAGCTCTAGGAATGAGCAGTTCTTC

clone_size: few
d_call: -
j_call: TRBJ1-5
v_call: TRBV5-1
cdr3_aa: CASSPGQQNNQPQHF
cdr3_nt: TGCGCCAGCAGCCCTGGACAGCAGAACAATCAGCCCCAGCATTTT

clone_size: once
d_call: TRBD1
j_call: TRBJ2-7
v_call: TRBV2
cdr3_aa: CASSVQQGAIPPYEQYF
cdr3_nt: TGTGCCAGCAGTGTACAACAGGGGGCGATCCCTCCCTACGAGCAGTACTTC

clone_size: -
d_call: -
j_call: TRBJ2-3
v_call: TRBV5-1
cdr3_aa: CASSLVGGRTDTQYF
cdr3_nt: TGCGCCAGCAGCCTCGTAGGGGGTCGCACAGATACGCAGTATTTT

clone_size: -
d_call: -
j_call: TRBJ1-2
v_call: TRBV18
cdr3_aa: CASSPQGYPTAANYGYTF
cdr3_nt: TGTGCCAGCTCACCCCAGGGATATCCTACGGCGGCGAACTATGGCTACACCTTC

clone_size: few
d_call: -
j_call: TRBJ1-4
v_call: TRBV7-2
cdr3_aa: CASSLAISSGWEKLFF
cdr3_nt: TGTGCCAGCAGCTTAGCAATCTCGTCGGGTTGGGAAAAACTGTTTTTT

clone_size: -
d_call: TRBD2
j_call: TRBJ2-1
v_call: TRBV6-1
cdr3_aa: CASSETRTSGSSYNEQFF
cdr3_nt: TGTGCCAGCAGTGAAACCCGGACTAGCGGAAGCTCCTACAATGAGCAGTTCTTC

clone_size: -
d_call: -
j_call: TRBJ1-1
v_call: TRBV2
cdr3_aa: CASNQGLDTPSGDF
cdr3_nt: TGTGCCAGCAATCAGGGACTTGATACCCCCAGCGGAGACTTT

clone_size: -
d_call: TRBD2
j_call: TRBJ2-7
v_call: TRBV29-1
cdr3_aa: CSVGGGSSYEQYF
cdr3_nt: TGCAGCGTTGGGGGGGGGTCCTCCTACGAGCAGTACTTC

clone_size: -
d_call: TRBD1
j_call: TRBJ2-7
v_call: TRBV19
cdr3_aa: CASSDPGQGDYEQYF
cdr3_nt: TGTGCCAGTAGTGACCCCGGACAGGGGGACTACGAGCAGTACTTC

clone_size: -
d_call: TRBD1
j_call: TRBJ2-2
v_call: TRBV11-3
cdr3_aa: CASSLASGTGDPGELFF
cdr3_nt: TGTGCCAGCAGCTTAGCCTCCGGGACAGGTGATCCCGGGGAGCTGTTTTTT

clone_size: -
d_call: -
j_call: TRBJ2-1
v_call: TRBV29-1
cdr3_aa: CSVEENGRGEQFF
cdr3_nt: TGCAGCGTTGAAGAAAATGGGCGGGGAGAGCAGTTCTTC

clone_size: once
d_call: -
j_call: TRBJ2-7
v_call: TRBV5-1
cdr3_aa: CASRLGPGEQYF
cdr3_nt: TGCGCCAGCAGGTTGGGGCCGGGTGAGCAGTACTTC